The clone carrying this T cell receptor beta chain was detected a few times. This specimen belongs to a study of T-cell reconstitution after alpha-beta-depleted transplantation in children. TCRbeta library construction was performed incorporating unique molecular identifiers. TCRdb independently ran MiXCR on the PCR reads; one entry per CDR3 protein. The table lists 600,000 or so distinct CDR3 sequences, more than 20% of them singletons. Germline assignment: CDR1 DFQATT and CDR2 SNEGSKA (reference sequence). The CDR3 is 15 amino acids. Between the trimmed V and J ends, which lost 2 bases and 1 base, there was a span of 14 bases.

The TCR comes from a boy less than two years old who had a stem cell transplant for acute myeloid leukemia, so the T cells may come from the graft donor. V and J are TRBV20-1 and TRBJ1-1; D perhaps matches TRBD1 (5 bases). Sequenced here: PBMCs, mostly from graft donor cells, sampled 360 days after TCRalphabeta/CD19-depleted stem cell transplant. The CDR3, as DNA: TGCAGTGCTAGACCGAACCCCGGGACGAACACTGAAGCTTTCTTT. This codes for CSARPNPGTNTEAFF.